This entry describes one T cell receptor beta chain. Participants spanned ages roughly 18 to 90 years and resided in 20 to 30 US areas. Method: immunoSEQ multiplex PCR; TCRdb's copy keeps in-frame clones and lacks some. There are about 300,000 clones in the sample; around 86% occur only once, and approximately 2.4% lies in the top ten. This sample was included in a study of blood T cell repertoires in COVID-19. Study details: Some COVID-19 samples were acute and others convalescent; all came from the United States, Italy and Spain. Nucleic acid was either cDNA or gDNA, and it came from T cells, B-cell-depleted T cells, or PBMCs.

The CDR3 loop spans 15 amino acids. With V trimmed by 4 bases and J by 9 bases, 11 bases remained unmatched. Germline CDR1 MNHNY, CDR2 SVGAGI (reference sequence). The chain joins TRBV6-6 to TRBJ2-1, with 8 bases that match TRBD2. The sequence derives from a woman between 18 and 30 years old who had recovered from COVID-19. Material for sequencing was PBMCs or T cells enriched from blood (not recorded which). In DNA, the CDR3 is TGTGCCAGCAGTTTACTAGCGGACACAATGGGTGAGCAGTTCTTC. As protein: CASSLLADTMGEQFF.